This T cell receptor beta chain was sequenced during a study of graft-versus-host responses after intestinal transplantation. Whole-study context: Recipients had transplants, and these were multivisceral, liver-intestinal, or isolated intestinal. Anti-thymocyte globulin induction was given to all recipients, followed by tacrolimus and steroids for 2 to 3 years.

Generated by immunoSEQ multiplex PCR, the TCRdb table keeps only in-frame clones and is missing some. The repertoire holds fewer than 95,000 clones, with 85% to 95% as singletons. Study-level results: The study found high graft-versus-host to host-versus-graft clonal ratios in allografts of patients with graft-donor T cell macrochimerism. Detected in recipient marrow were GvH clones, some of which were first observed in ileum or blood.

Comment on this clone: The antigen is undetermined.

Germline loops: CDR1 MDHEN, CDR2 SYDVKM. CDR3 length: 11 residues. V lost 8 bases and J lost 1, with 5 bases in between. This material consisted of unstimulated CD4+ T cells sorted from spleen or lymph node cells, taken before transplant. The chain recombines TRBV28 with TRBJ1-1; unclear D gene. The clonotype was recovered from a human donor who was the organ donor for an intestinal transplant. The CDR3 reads CASLQNTEAFF. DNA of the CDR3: TGTGCCAGCCTTCAGAACACTGAAGCTTTCTTT. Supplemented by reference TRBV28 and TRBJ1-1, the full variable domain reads DVKVTQSSRYLVKRTGEKVFLECVQDMDHENMFWYRQDPGLGLRLIYFSYDVKMKEKGDIPEGYSVSREKKERFSLILESASTNQTSMYLCASLQNTEAFFGQGTRLTVV.